This passage covers 5 T cell receptor beta chains from one sample sequenced in a study of memory CD4+ T cells and cytomegalovirus serostatus. Generated by immunoSEQ multiplex PCR, the TCRdb table keeps only in-frame clones and is missing some. The sample shows roughly 64,000 clones, approximately 77% of them seen only once. The sort gate was single viable CD3+CD4+CD8-CD45RO+ cells for memory CD4+ T cells. The sequenced sample was memory CD4+ T cells from blood. The receptors here all came from an adult in good health and CMV-seronegative.

The chain joins TRBV5-1 to TRBJ1-2; 10 bases are shared with TRBD1. The CDR3 is made up of 14 amino acids. From germline, CDR1 is SGHRS and CDR2 YFSETQ. The J segment lost 2 bases and the V segment lost 6 bases, leaving 4 bases of the junction unmatched. CDR3 amino acids: CASTSGQGNYGYTF. The CDR3 DNA is TGCGCCAGCACCTCGGGACAGGGGAACTATGGCTACACCTTC.

The chain is built from TRBV5-4 and TRBJ2-7; 10 bases fit TRBD2. V trimming: 2 bases; J trimming: 2 bases; junction bases outside the gene matches: 4. The CDR3 contains 15 residues. From germline, CDR1 is SGHNT and CDR2 YYREEE (reference sequence). In nucleotides, the CDR3 is TGTGCCAGCAGCTTAGGGACTAGCGACCCCTACGAGCAGTACTTC. Its protein product is CASSLGTSDPYEQYF.

The chain uses TRBV2 and TRBJ2-7; D perhaps matches TRBD2 (5 bases). Germline loops: CDR1 SNHLY, CDR2 FYNNEI. Between the trimmed V and J ends, which lost 8 bases and 2 bases, there was a span of 10 bases. CDR3 length equals 12 residues. The CDR3 loop reads CASSRVAYEQYF. The CDR3, as DNA: TGTGCCAGCTCGAGGGTCGCCTACGAGCAGTACTTC.

The V gene is TRBV28, the J gene TRBJ1-4, with D tentatively TRBD1 (6 bases). The CDR3 contains 18 residues. CDR1 and CDR2 from the germline V gene are MDHEN and SYDVKM. V lost 5 bases and J lost 7, with 26 bases in between. The CDR3 bases are TGTGCCAGCAGTCCTGAGGGGGGAAAAGGAGGGGTTAGTGAAAAACTGTTTTTT. Its protein product is CASSPEGGKGGVSEKLFF. Together with reference TRBV28 and TRBJ1-4, the CDR3 gives the full variable domain: DVKVTQSSRYLVKRTGEKVFLECVQDMDHENMFWYRQDPGLGLRLIYFSYDVKMKEKGDIPEGYSVSREKKERFSLILESASTNQTSMYLCASSPEGGKGGVSEKLFFGSGTQLSVL.

The count of this clone is one. This chain connects TRBV9 to TRBJ2-1; possibly TRBD2 for D (5 bases). The CDR3 is made up of 16 amino acids. Per germline, CDR1 SGDLS and CDR2 YYNGEE. V was pared by 2 bases and J by 0 bases, with 12 bases between. As DNA, the CDR3 is TGTGCCAGCAGCGTCCTGGAGGTGAGCTCCTACAATGAGCAGTTCTTC. Protein: CASSVLEVSSYNEQFF. Filled out from reference TRBV9 and TRBJ2-1, the complete variable domain reads DSGVTQTPKHLITATGQRVTLRCSPRSGDLSVYWYQQSLDQGLQFLIQYYNGEERAKGNILERFSAQQFPDLHSELNLSSLELGDSALYFCASSVLEVSSYNEQFFGPGTRLTVL.